The 3 T cell receptor beta chains reported below all come from one sample, sequenced in a study of CD8+ T cells in alopecia areata. cDNA reverse transcribed from extracted RNA served as the sequencing template. Profiling relied on immunoSEQ multiplex PCR, and the TCRdb table lists in-frame clones only, not all of them. The sample lists 150,000 to 200,000 clones; roughly 60% were seen once. Specified treatment: oral pan-JAK inhibitor, 5-10 mg twice daily. Source: CD4+ T cells sorted from blood, taken at week 24, from a patient treated with tofacitinib. Receptors were obtained from a human donor with alopecia areata.

The CDR3 nucleotides are TGCAGCGTGGAAAGGGACAGGCCAGACTATGGCTACACCTTC. This sequence encodes CSVERDRPDYGYTF. The rearrangement joins TRBV29-1 to TRBJ1-2; 8 nucleotides line up with TRBD1. Germline V gene data show CDR1 as SQVTM and CDR2 as ANQGSEA. The CDR3 is 14 residues long. V dropped 6 bases and J dropped 3; count of bases not matched to a gene: 9.

In nucleotides, the CDR3 is TGCAGCGTTTCCTCTACGGGCCATAATGAAAAACTGTTTTTT. Translated: CSVSSTGHNEKLFF. The chain recombines TRBV29-1 with TRBJ1-4; D not certain. The length of the CDR3 is 14 residues. V lost 5 bases to trimming and J lost 4 bases, with 14 bases between them. CDR1 is SQVTM, CDR2 ANQGSEA, per germline.

This clone has a count of ten or more. J is TRBJ1-2 and V is TRBV5-1; possible D gene TRBD1, 6 bases. This CDR3 has 14 residues. Germline CDR1 SGHRS, CDR2 YFSETQ. Trimming took off 4 bases at V and 4 bases at J, with 14 bases between the two ends. DNA of the CDR3: TGCGCCAGCAGCGGCTTACAGGGAGGCTATGGCTACACCTTC. Its protein is CASSGLQGGYGYTF.